This T cell receptor beta chain was observed in a study of OX40 agonist ivuxolimab in advanced cancers. CDR3 length: 15 amino acids. Germline V gene lookup returns CDR1 MDHEN and CDR2 SYDVKM. Between the trimmed V and J ends, which lost 4 bases and 1 base, there was a span of 13 bases. Generated by immunoSEQ multiplex PCR, the TCRdb table keeps only in-frame clones and is missing some. The table includes tens of thousands of clones, 70% to 90% detected once. This chain links TRBV28 with TRBJ1-1; D possibly corresponds to TRBD1 (5 bases). The source material was CD4+ or CD8+ T cells sorted from blood, sampled in a trial of the OX40 agonist ivuxolimab. The TCR was taken from an adult with an advanced solid tumor such as melanoma, head and neck, liver or kidney cancer. Here the CDR3 reads CASSSDPQGNTEAFF. The CDR3, as DNA: TGTGCCAGCAGTTCCGACCCCCAGGGGAACACTGAAGCTTTCTTT.